This record covers a single T cell receptor beta chain. Which antigen it targets is not known. No base quality information exists; no much larger clone differs at one position. These data belong to a study of PD-L1 blockade in urothelial cancer (TCRdb year 2017). About the investigation overall: Every patient began therapy in about 2014 and was given atezolizumab 1,200 mg intravenously every 3 weeks. TCR sequencing covered pretreatment tumor samples and matched, serially collected peripheral blood taken before and after atezolizumab treatment. Somatic, immune and clinical correlates of response to PD-L1 blockade with atezolizumab in urothelial cancer were the focus of an exploratory multi-omic analysis. Durable clinical benefit was achieved by nine patients but not by the remaining 20. Blood samples were analyzed 3 weeks after the start of treatment (second dose) and 6 weeks after the start of treatment. Blood samples gave median yields of roughly 150,000 T cells and 82,636 unique TCRs, along with a median clonality of approximately 0.084. Patients had an ECOG performance status of 0 or 1 and had received between 0 and 3 prior chemotherapy regimens. In the same patients who had TCR sequencing, pretreatment tumors also underwent whole exome sequencing and RNA sequencing. About 85% of the 29 patients were males with bladder-origin urothelial cancer, and about two thirds of the roughly 30 reported a prior smoking history. Approximately 30 patients had pretreatment blood TCR-seq, some 24 had at least one posttreatment blood collection, and some 24 had tumor TCR-seq. Durable clinical benefit was defined as a progression-free survival longer than 6 months, and TCR features were additionally tested against progression-free survival and overall survival. Overall results and qualifications from the work: Because the sample size was small (n of about 29) and many of the analyses were exploratory, the results are meant to be hypothesis-generating. Improved progression-free and overall survival was found to be associated with pretreatment peripheral blood TCR clonality below the median. Greater expansion of tumor-associated TCR clones in peripheral blood 3 weeks after the start of treatment was observed in patients with durable benefit (n of about 20, p = 0.022).

From cysteine to phenylalanine, the CDR3 is 16 amino acids long. This entry keeps only the CDR3 DNA: 48 bases, framed from base 1. Trimming leaves V shorter by 1 base and J shorter by 0 bases, with the junction holding 3 bases beyond the gene matches. CDR1 and CDR2, per the germline V gene, are LGHNA and YNFKEQ. The sample's time point label, decoded: pretreatment peripheral blood. A total of roughly 31 patients with locally advanced or metastatic urothelial carcinoma, treated at Memorial Sloan Kettering on a trial protocol, made up the cohort. Peripheral blood mononuclear cells were collected from each patient pretreatment and during treatment, giving between 1 and 8 total time points per patient. The Qiagen DNeasy Blood extraction kit was used to purify genomic DNA from total PBMCs and tumor samples. PBMCs were collected pretreatment and during treatment and were isolated and stored as previously described.

Synthetic TCR analog templates were spiked into each PCR to estimate absolute template abundance from read counts. The immunoSEQ assay was used to amplify TCRbeta CDR3 regions from genomic DNA with bias-controlled V and J gene primers. Sequencing of rearranged TCRbeta segments was done at approximately 20X coverage. The original pipeline was this. Sequencing errors were corrected by clustering and CDR3s were annotated against IMGT to assign V, D and J genes. Only productive TCRbeta rearrangements were used in downstream analyses, excluding out-of-frame or stop-codon sequences. Clonality was calculated as one minus the Shannon entropy normalized by the log of the number of unique productive sequences. Clones differing between time points or between blood and tumor were identified by Fisher's exact test with Benjamini-Hochberg correction at adjusted p below 0.01. TCRdb carries this immuneACCESS record with in-frame sequences only. Its versions omit some clonotypes, under half of them owing to an unresolved V gene in the studies checked, with the rest unexplained. Clone size and V and J calls were adopted from that table, with D and trimming inferred from the DNA. The sample includes 98,000 or so clones, with 85% to 90% observed a single time. The ten largest make up around 1.7% of the sample.

This sequence uses TRBV4-2 and TRBJ2-3; 8 bases in the junction line up with TRBD2. This specimen was PBMCs, taken around atezolizumab (anti-PD-L1) treatment. The TCR sequence derives from a man aged 60 to 69 with urothelial cancer. DNA sequence: TGTGCCAGCAGCCAAGCGACTAGCGTTAGCACAGATACGCAGTATTTT. Its translation is CASSQATSVSTDTQYF.